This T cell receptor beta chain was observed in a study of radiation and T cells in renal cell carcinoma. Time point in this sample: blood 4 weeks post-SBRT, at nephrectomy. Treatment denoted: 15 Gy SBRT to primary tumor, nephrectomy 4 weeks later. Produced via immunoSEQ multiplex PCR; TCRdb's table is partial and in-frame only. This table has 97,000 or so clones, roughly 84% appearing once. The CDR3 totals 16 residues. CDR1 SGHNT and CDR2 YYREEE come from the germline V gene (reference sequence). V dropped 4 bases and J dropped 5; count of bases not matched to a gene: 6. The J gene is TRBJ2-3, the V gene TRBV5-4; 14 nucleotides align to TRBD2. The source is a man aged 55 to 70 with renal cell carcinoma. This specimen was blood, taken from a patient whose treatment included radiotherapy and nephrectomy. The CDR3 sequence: CASSAGLAGVGDTQYF. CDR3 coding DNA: TGTGCCAGCAGCGCGGGACTAGCGGGAGTCGGAGATACGCAGTATTTT.